A single sample gave rise to the 28 T cell receptor beta chains below, sequenced in a study of T cells after yellow fever vaccination. MiXCR, applied by TCRdb to the 5' RACE reads, yields one record per CDR3 protein. The table lists some 110,000 distinct CDR3 sequences, more than 6% of them singletons. Sequencing used CD4+ T cells sorted from PBMCs, obtained 10 to 11 days after the first yellow fever vaccination. These receptors were taken from a young man who received the YFV17D yellow fever vaccine.

At least ten counts were recorded for this clonotype. The chain recombines TRBV24-1 with TRBJ2-5, with D unresolved. This CDR3 has 12 residues. From germline, CDR1 is KGHDR and CDR2 SFDVKD. V lost 4 bases and J 7 bases, leaving 9 bases between the germline ends. The CDR3 nucleotides are TGTGCCACCAGTGAAGTGAGTGGGACCCAGTACTTC. The encoded protein is CATSEVSGTQYF.

The table lists this clonotype with many counts. This chain uses TRBV7-2 with TRBJ2-7; D call uncertain. Germline assignment: CDR1 SGHTA and CDR2 FQGNSA. V was shortened by 1 base and J by 3 bases, with 13 bases between the two germline ends. CDR3 length equals 15 residues. CDR3 sequence: CASSLGGLGIYEQYF. CDR3 DNA sequence: TGTGCCAGCAGCTTAGGAGGTCTTGGTATCTACGAGCAGTACTTC.

The V call is TRBV4-1, the J call TRBJ2-2, with 7 bases aligning to TRBD2. V gave up 0 bases and J gave up 4 bases; unmatched junction bases: 8. CDR3 size: 17 residues. CDR1 is MGHRA and CDR2 is YSYEKL in the germline V gene. CDR3 loop: CASSQDRSGATTGELFF. CDR3 coding DNA: TGCGCCAGCAGCCAAGATCGGAGCGGGGCGACCACCGGGGAGCTGTTTTTT.

This clonotype appeared a few times. This chain connects TRBV11-2 to TRBJ2-7; the match to TRBD1 covers 7 bases. CDR3 length: 15 residues. V was pared by 1 base and J by 0 bases, with 3 bases of the junction left unmatched. Per germline, CDR1 SGHAT and CDR2 FQNNGV. Here the CDR3 reads CASSLGGQVSYEQYV. CDR3 coding DNA: TGTGCCAGCAGCTTAGGTGGACAGGTCTCCTACGAGCAGTACGTC.

This clonotype was seen repeatedly, ten times or more. The genes are TRBV25-1 and TRBJ2-7; D possibly corresponds to TRBD1 (5 bases). CDR1 and CDR2 from the germline V gene are MGHDK and SYGVNS. Trimming pared 8 bases from V and 4 bases from J, leaving 21 bases between. This CDR3 region has 15 residues. This CDR3 reads CASAEHNRPMYEQYF. CDR3 in DNA: TGTGCCAGCGCCGAGCATAACAGGCCCATGTACGAGCAGTACTTC.

The rearrangement joins TRBV6-2 or TRBV6-3 to TRBJ1-5, with 10 bases matching TRBD1. The CDR3 is 18 residues long. Germline CDR1 is MNHEY and CDR2 is SVGEGT. Trimming cost V 8 bases and J 0 bases; bases outside gene matches: 13. CDR3 loop: CASASGQGTLYSNQPQHF. CDR3 bases: TGTGCCAGCGCCTCGGGACAGGGGACGCTCTATAGCAATCAGCCCCAGCATTTT.

The table lists this clonotype with many counts. V and J are TRBV29-1 and TRBJ2-5; the D is unclear. The CDR3 length is 13 residues. CDR1 SQVTM and CDR2 ANQGSEA come from the germline V gene. Trimming left V 2 bases short and J 4 bases short, with 11 bases between. CDR3 nucleotides: TGCAGCGTTGAAAAAGATTGGGGAGAGACCCAGTACTTC. Translating it yields CSVEKDWGETQYF.

The sample holds many counts of this clonotype. The chain combines TRBV29-1 with TRBJ2-1, with TRBD2 matching 8 bases. CDR1 and CDR2 (germline): SQVTM, ANQGSEA. The length of the CDR3 is 15 residues. With 7 bases clipped from V and 5 bases from J, the junction kept 13 bases outside the gene matches. CDR3 bases: TGCAGCGCCGCCCGGGGGGGTCAAGTAGACAATGAGCAGTTCTTC. It translates to CSAARGGQVDNEQFF.

This clonotype was observed many times. J is TRBJ2-4 and V is TRBV7-9; 10 bases line up with TRBD2. Germline loops: CDR1 SEHNR, CDR2 FQNEAQ (reference sequence). J gave up 3 bases and V 0 bases, and 2 bases lay outside the gene matches. This CDR3 is 16 amino acids long. The CDR3 reads CASSLALAGDKNIQYF. The CDR3 region has the DNA TGTGCCAGCAGCTTAGCTCTAGCGGGGGACAAAAACATTCAGTACTTC. Drawing the rest from reference TRBV7-9 and TRBJ2-4, the complete variable domain is DTGVSQNPRHKITKRGQNVTFRCDPISEHNRLYWYRQTLGQGPEFLTYFQNEAQLEKSRLLSDRFSAERPKGSFSTLEIQRTEQGDSAMYLCASSLALAGDKNIQYFGAGTRLSVL.

This clonotype was counted ten times or more. The rearrangement links TRBV5-1 to TRBJ2-5, with D possibly TRBD1 on 5 matching bases. Germline values: CDR1 SGHRS, CDR2 YFSETQ. This CDR3 comprises 14 residues. The V and J ends lost 0 bases and 1 base respectively, with 7 bases between them. CDR3 protein: CASSLARAQETQYF. CDR3 DNA: TGCGCCAGCAGCTTGGCCAGGGCCCAAGAGACCCAGTACTTC.

This clonotype was counted many times. V gene TRBV2 combines with J gene TRBJ2-5; no clear D gene. The CDR3 is 11 residues long. The germline V gene has CDR1 SNHLY and CDR2 FYNNEI. Deletions cut 1 base from V and 5 bases from J, with 2 bases between. The CDR3 is CASSEEETQYF. CDR3 in DNA: TGTGCCAGCAGTGAAGAGGAGACCCAGTACTTC.

V and J are TRBV5-4 and TRBJ1-2, with D maybe TRBD1 (6 bases). Germline CDR1 reads SGHNT; CDR2 reads YYREEE (reference sequence). Trimming took off 4 bases at V and 6 bases at J, with 13 bases between the two ends. This CDR3 spans 13 amino acids. CDR3 in amino acids: CASSPQSGDGYTF. CDR3 coding DNA: TGTGCCAGCAGCCCCCAATCAGGGGATGGCTACACCTTC.

This clonotype has at least ten counts. The chain recombines TRBV24-1 with TRBJ2-5; D ambiguous. Germline CDR1 KGHDR, CDR2 SFDVKD. V lost 2 bases to trimming and J lost 2 bases, with 8 bases between them. The CDR3 has 14 amino acids. The CDR3 here is CATSDSTLQETQYF. In DNA form, the CDR3 reads TGTGCCACCAGTGATTCCACGTTGCAAGAGACCCAGTACTTC.

This clonotype was detected many times. CDR3 residues: CASSLSYSYGYTF. The CDR3 DNA reads as TGTGCCAGCAGTTTGAGCTATTCCTATGGCTACACCTTC. The chain recombines TRBV12-3 or TRBV12-4 with TRBJ1-2, with no clear D. CDR3 size: 13 residues. V was pared by 3 bases and J by 4 bases, with 9 bases between.

This clonotype was counted a few times. This rearrangement joins TRBV7-2 to TRBJ2-3; 7 bases are a match to TRBD1. There are 14 residues in the CDR3. Trimming at V came to 5 bases and at J to 3 bases, leaving 5 bases not matched to a gene. CDR1 SGHTA and CDR2 FQGNSA come from the germline V gene. CDR3 coding DNA: TGTGCCAGCAGCCGACAGGGTACAACAGATACGCAGTATTTT. It is translated as CASSRQGTTDTQYF.

At least ten counts were recorded for this clonotype. The V and J genes are TRBV20-1 and TRBJ2-7, with D maybe TRBD1 (6 bases). The CDR3 sequence is 15 residues long. V lost 6 bases to trimming and J lost 3 bases, with 21 bases between them. Germline CDR1 DFQATT, CDR2 SNEGSKA (reference sequence). The CDR3 DNA sequence: TGCAGTGCCAAACCTACAGACAGGCCATTCTACGAGCAGTACTTC. It is translated as CSAKPTDRPFYEQYF.

This clonotype was found many times. The CDR3 DNA follows: TGTGCCAGCAGCTCGTTTCGGGGGGGAGTAAATACGCAGTATTTT. Protein product: CASSSFRGGVNTQYF. The chain recombines TRBV7-9 with TRBJ2-3, with 8 bases matching TRBD2. With 4 bases clipped from V and 7 bases from J, the junction kept 10 bases outside the gene matches. CDR1 is SEHNR, CDR2 FQNEAQ, per germline (reference sequence). The CDR3 has 15 residues.

This clonotype was counted many times. This chain joins TRBV7-3 and TRBJ2-2; 7 nucleotides align to TRBD2. This CDR3 spans 16 amino acids. Trimming took 5 bases from V and 0 from J; bases not matched to a gene: 6. CDR1 and CDR2 from the germline V gene are SGHTA and FQGTGA. In nucleotides, the CDR3 is TGTGCCAGCAGCGGCGGGGGAAACGCGAACACCGGGGAGCTGTTTTTT. This gives the protein CASSGGGNANTGELFF.

The chain is built from TRBV2 and TRBJ2-3; 13 bases fit TRBD2. Trimming removed 11 bases from V and 1 base from J; junction bases left unmatched: 15. The germline CDR1 and CDR2 sequences are SNHLY and FYNNEI. The CDR3 totals 18 residues. The CDR3 DNA reads TGTGCCTTCAGTCAGACTAGCGGGGGGCCCCGAGGCACAGATACGCAGTATTTT. This encodes CAFSQTSGGPRGTDTQYF.

This chain links TRBV7-2 with TRBJ2-1, with D perhaps being TRBD1 or TRBD2 (5 bases each). V was pared by 4 bases and J by 7 bases, with 11 bases between. CDR3 length: 13 amino acids. Germline V CDR1 and CDR2: SGHTA, FQGNSA. CDR3 amino acids: CASSSRGGNEQFF. The CDR3 region has the DNA TGTGCCAGCAGCTCGAGGGGCGGGAATGAGCAGTTCTTC.

This clonotype showed up many times. The chain links TRBV6-2 or TRBV6-3 to TRBJ2-7, with TRBD1 as a possible D gene (5 bases). Germline V gives CDR1 MNHEY, CDR2 SVGEGT. The CDR3 runs 12 residues. Trimming removed 5 bases from V and 2 bases from J, with 7 bases in between. CDR3 residues: CASSRQTYEQYF. DNA for the CDR3: TGTGCCAGCAGTCGACAGACCTACGAGCAGTACTTC.

V gene TRBV11-1 combines with J gene TRBJ2-7; the D gene is possibly TRBD1 (6 bases). V dropped 10 bases and J dropped 0 bases, with 16 bases sitting between them. Germline loops: CDR1 SGHAT, CDR2 FQDESV (reference sequence). The CDR3 spans 14 residues. As DNA, the CDR3 is TGTGCCACCATGGACAGATCCTACTCCTACGAGCAGTACTTC. Translated: CATMDRSYSYEQYF.

This clonotype was detected many times. The chain links TRBV19 to TRBJ2-1, with TRBD2 as a possible D gene (5 bases). The length of the CDR3 is 18 residues. From germline, CDR1 is LNHDA and CDR2 SQIVND (reference sequence). Between the trimmed V and J ends, which lost 1 base and 3 bases, there was a span of 19 bases. CDR3 in amino acids: CASSIGEKAHRNYNEQFF. CDR3 DNA: TGTGCCAGTAGTATAGGGGAGAAGGCTCACCGTAACTACAATGAGCAGTTCTTC.

This clonotype showed up many times. The chain carries TRBV5-1 and TRBJ2-5; D gene ambiguous. In germline, CDR1 is SGHRS, CDR2 YFSETQ. The CDR3 has 13 amino acids. The V and J ends lost 4 bases and 9 bases respectively, with 16 bases between them. The CDR3 is CASSPGWEVAQYF. The CDR3 DNA reads TGCGCCAGCAGCCCGGGCTGGGAAGTCGCCCAGTACTTC.

This clonotype was counted a few times. The genes are TRBV4-2 and TRBJ2-5; 9 positions match TRBD2. Trimming took 4 bases from V and 5 from J; bases not matched to a gene: 11. CDR1 and CDR2 (germline): LGHNA, YNFKEQ. The CDR3 runs 16 residues. In nucleotides, the CDR3 is TGTGCCAGCAGCCCTATCTGGATAGCGGGGGACGAGACCCAGTACTTC. Its protein product is CASSPIWIAGDETQYF.

This clonotype has a handful of counts. The rearrangement links TRBV5-6 to TRBJ2-7; D remains ambiguous. V lost 1 base and J 2 bases, leaving 4 bases between the germline ends. The germline V gene has CDR1 SGHDT and CDR2 YYEEEE. This CDR3 comprises 12 residues. In nucleotides, the CDR3 is TGTGCCAGCAGCTTGTATACCTACGAGCAGTACGTC. Amino acids: CASSLYTYEQYV.

This clonotype was detected many times. V is TRBV7-2 and J is TRBJ2-3; TRBD2 matches 8 bases. Per germline, CDR1 SGHTA and CDR2 FQGNSA. This CDR3 spans 14 amino acids. The J segment lost 5 bases and the V segment lost 5 bases, leaving 6 bases of the junction unmatched. The DNA of the CDR3 is TGTGCCAGCAGCCCCCCCGGGACTAGAGATACGCAGTATTTT. Translating gives CASSPPGTRDTQYF.

This clonotype was found many times. The chain couples TRBV29-1 to TRBJ2-1; 7 bases are shared with TRBD2. The CDR3 contains 15 residues. Germline CDR1 SQVTM, CDR2 ANQGSEA. V lost 3 bases to trimming and J lost 6 bases; unmatched junction nucleotides: 11. The CDR3 DNA follows: TGCAGCGTTGACACCCTAGCGGCTCGGGCCAATGAGCAGTTCTTC. Amino acids: CSVDTLAARANEQFF.